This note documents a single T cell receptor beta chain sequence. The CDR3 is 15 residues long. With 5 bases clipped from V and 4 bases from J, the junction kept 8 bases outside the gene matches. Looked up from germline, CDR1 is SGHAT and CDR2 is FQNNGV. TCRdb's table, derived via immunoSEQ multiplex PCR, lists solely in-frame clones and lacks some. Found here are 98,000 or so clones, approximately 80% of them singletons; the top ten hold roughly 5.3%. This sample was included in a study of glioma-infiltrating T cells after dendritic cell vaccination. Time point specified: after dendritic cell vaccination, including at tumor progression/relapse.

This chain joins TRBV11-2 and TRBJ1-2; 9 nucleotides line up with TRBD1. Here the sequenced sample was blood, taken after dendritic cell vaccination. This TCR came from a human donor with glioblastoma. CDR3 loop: CASSGTGRFSYGYTF. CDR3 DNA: TGTGCCAGCAGCGGGACAGGGAGATTTTCCTATGGCTACACCTTC.